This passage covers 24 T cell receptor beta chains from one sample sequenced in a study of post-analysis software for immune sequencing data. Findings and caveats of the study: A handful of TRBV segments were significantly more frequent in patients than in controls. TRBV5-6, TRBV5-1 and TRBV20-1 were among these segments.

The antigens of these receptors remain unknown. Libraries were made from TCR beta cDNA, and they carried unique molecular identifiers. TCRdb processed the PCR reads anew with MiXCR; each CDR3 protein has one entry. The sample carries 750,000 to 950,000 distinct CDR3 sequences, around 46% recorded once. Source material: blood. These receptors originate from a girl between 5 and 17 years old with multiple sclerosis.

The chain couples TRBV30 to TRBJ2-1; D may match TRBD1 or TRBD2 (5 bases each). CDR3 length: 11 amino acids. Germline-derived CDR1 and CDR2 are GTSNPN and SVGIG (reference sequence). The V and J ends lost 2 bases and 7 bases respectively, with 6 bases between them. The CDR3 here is CAWSWGNEQFF. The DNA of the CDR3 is TGTGCCTGGAGTTGGGGGAATGAGCAGTTCTTC.

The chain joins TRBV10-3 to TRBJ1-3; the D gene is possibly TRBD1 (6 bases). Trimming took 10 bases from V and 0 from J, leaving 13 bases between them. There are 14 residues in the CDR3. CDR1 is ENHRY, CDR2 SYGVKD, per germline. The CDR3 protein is CATERDNSGNTIYF. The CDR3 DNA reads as TGTGCCACCGAGAGGGACAACTCTGGAAACACCATATATTTT.

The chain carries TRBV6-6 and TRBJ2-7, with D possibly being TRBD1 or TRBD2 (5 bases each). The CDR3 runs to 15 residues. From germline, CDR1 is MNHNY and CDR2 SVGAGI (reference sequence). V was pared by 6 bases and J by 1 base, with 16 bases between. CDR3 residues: CASSLTRDGSYEQYF. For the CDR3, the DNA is TGTGCCAGCAGCCTGACCCGGGACGGATCCTACGAGCAGTACTTC.

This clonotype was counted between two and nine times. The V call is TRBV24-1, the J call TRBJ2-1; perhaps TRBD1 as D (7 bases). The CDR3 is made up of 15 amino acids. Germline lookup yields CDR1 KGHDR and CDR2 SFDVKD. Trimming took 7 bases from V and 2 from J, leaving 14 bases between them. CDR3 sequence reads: CATRAARGAYNEQFF. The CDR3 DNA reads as TGTGCCACCAGGGCGGCCAGGGGGGCCTACAATGAGCAGTTCTTC.

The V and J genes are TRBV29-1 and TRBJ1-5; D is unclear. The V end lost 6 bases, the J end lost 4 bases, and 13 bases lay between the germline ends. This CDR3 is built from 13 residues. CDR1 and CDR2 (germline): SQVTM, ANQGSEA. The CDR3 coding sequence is TGCAGCGTCCAATGGCAGCAAAATCAGCCCCAGCATTTT. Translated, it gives CSVQWQQNQPQHF.

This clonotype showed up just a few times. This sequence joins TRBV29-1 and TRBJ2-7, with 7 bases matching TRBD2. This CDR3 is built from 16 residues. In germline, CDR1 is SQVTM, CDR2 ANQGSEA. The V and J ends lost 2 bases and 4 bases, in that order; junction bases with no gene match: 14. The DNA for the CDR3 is TGCAGCGTTGAACAGGTGGAGCGGGGAGGCGGGTACGAGCAGTACTTC. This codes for CSVEQVERGGGYEQYF.

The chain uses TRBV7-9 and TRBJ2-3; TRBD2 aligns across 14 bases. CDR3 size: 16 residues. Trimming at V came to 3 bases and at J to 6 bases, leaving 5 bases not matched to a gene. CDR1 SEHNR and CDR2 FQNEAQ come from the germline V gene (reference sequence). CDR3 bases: TGTGCCAGCAGCTTCCGGACTAGCGGGAGGAGTGATACGCAGTATTTT. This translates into CASSFRTSGRSDTQYF.

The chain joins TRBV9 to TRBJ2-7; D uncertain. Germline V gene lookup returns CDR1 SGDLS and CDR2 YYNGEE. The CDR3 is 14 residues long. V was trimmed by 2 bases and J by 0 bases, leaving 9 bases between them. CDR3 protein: CASSVSGNSYEQYF. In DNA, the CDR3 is TGTGCCAGCAGCGTTAGTGGGAACTCCTACGAGCAGTACTTC.

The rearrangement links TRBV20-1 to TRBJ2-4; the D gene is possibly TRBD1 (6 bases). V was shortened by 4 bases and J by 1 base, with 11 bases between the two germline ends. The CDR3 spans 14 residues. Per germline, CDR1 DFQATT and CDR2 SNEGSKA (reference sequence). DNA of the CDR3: TGCAGTGCTACCGACAGGAGTGCCAAAAACATTCAGTACTTC. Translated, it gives CSATDRSAKNIQYF.

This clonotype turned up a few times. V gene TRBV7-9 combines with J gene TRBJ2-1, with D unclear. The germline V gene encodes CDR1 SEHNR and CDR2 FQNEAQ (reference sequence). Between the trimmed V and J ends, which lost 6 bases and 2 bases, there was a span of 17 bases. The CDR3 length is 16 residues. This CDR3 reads CASRKEVVETYNEQFF. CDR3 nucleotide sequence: TGTGCCAGCAGAAAAGAGGTTGTCGAGACCTACAATGAGCAGTTCTTC.

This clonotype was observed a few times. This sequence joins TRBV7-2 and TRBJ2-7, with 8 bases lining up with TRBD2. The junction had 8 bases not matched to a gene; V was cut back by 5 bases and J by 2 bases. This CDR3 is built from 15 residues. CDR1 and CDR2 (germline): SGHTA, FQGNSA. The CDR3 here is CASSPVTSGTYEQYF. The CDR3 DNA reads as TGTGCCAGCAGCCCCGTCACTAGCGGTACCTACGAGCAGTACTTC.

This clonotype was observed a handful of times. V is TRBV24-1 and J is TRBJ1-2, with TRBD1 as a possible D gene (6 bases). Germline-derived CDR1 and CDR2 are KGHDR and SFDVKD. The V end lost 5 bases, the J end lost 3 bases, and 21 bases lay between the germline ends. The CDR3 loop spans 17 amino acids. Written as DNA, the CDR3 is TGTGCCACCAGTGCGTCCGCCCACAGGGAAAAGGACTATGGCTACACCTTC. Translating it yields CATSASAHREKDYGYTF.

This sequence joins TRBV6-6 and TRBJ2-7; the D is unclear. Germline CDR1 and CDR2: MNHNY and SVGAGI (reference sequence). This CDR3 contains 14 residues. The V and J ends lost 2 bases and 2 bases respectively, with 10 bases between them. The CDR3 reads CASSYQPTAYEQYF. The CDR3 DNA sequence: TGTGCCAGCAGTTACCAACCGACCGCCTACGAGCAGTACTTC.

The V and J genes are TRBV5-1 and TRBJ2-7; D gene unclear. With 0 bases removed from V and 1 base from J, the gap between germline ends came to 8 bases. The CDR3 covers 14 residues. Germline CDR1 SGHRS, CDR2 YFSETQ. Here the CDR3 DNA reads TGCGCCAGCAGCTTGGGGGCCGAATCCTACGAGCAGTACTTC. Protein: CASSLGAESYEQYF. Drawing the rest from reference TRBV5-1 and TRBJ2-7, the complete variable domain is KAGVTQTPRYLIKTRGQQVTLSCSPISGHRSVSWYQQTPGQGLQFLFEYFSETQRNKGNFPGRFSGRQFSNSRSEMNVSTLELGDSALYLCASSLGAESYEQYFGPGTRLTVT.

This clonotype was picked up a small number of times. CDR3 DNA: TGCAGTGCTGGACTAGTAAGTGGGACGCAGTATTTT. Translation: CSAGLVSGTQYF. The J gene is TRBJ2-3, the V gene TRBV20-1; the match to TRBD2 covers 7 bases. The junction had 8 bases not matched to a gene; V was cut back by 5 bases and J by 9 bases. The germline V gene encodes CDR1 DFQATT and CDR2 SNEGSKA (reference sequence). The CDR3 contains 12 residues.

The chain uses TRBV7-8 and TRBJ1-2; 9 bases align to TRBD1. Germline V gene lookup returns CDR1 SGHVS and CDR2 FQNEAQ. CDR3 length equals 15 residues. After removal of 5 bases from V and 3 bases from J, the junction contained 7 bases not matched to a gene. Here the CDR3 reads CASSTTTGGDYGYTF. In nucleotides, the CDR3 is TGTGCCAGCAGCACTACGACAGGGGGAGACTATGGCTACACCTTC.

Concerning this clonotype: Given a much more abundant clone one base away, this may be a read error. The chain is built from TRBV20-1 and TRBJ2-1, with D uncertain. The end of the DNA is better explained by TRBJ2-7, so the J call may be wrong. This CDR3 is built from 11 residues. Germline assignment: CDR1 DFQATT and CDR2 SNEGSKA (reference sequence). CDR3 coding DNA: TGCAGTGCTAGGCTCCCTACCGAGCAGTACTTC. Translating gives CSARLPTEQYF.

CDR3 nucleotide sequence: TGCGCCAGCAGCTTGGACACGGGACCTAGCGGGGGCTACACCTTC. It translates to CASSLDTGPSGGYTF. The chain is built from TRBV5-1 and TRBJ1-2, with D possibly matching TRBD1 (5 bases). CDR1 is SGHRS and CDR2 is YFSETQ in the germline V gene. With 0 bases removed from V and 8 bases from J, the gap between germline ends came to 17 bases. The CDR3 is 15 amino acids.

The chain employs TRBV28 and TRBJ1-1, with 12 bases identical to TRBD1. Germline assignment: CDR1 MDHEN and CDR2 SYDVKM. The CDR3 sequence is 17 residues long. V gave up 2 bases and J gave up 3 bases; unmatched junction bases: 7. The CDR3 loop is CASSLRDRGRRDTEAFF. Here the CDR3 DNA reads TGTGCCAGCAGTTTAAGGGACAGGGGGCGCCGAGACACTGAAGCTTTCTTT.

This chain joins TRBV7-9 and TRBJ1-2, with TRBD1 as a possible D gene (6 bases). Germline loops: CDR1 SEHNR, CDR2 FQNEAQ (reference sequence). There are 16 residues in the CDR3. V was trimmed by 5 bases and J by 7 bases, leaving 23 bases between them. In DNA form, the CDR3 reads TGTGCCAGCAGCGAGGGGGTTCGGGGTACCATCCCTGGCTACACCTTC. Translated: CASSEGVRGTIPGYTF.

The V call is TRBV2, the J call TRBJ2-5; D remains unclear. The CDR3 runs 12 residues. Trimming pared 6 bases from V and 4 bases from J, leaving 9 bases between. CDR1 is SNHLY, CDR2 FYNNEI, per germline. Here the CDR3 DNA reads TGTGCCAGCAGAGGCGGTCGAGAGACCCAGTACTTC. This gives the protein CASRGGRETQYF. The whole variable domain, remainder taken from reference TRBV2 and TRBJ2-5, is EPEVTQTPSHQVTQMGQEVILRCVPISNHLYFYWYRQILGQKVEFLVSFYNNEISEKSEIFDDQFSVERPDGSNFTLKIRSTKLEDSAMYFCASRGGRETQYFGPGTRLLVL.

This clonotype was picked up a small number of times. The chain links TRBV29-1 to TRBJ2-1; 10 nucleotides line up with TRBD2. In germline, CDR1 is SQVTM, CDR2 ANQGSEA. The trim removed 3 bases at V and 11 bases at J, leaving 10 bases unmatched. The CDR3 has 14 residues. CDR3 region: CSVDSSGSPSQQFF. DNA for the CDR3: TGCAGCGTTGATTCTAGCGGGAGTCCCTCCCAGCAGTTCTTC.

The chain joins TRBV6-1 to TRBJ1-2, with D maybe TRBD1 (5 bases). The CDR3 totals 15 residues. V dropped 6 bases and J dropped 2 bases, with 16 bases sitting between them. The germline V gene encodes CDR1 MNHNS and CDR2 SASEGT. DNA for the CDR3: TGTGCCAGCAGCCCCAGAGGGACCACCAACTATGGCTACACCTTC. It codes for CASSPRGTTNYGYTF.

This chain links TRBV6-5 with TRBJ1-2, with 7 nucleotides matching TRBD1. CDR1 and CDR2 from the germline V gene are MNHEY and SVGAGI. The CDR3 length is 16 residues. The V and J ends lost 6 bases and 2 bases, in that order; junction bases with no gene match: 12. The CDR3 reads CASSTEDSRGNYGYTF. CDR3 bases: TGTGCCAGCAGCACCGAAGACTCCAGGGGGAACTATGGCTACACCTTC.